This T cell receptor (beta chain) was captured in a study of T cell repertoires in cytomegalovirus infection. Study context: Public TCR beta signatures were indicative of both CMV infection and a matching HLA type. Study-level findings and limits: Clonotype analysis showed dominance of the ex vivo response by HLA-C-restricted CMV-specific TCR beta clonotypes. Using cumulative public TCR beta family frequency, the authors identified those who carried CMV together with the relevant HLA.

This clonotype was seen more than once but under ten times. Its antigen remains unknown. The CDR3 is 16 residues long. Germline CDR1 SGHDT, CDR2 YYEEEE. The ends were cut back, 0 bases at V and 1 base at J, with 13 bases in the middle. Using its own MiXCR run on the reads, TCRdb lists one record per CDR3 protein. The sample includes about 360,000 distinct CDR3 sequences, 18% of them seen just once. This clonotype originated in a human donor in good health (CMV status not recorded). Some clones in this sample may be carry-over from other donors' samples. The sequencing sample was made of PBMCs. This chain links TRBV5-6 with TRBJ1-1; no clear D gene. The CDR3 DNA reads TGTGCCAGCAGCTTGGCGGGCCTTATCGGGAACACTGAAGCTTTCTTT. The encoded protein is CASSLAGLIGNTEAFF.